This T cell receptor beta chain was recorded in a study of T cell repertoires in cytomegalovirus infection. TCRdb re-analysed the reads in MiXCR, keeping a single row per CDR3 protein. The sample contains 300,000 or so distinct CDR3 sequences, roughly 24% of which appear only once. This clonotype was recorded many times. V lost 1 base and J 13 bases, leaving 16 bases between the germline ends. The CDR3 extends over 13 amino acids. In germline, CDR1 is SEHNR, CDR2 FQNEAQ (reference sequence). Sample: PBMCs. The chain carries TRBV7-9 and TRBJ1-2; D remains unclear. The clonotype was recovered from a human donor in good health (CMV status not recorded). Some clones in this sample may be carry-over from other donors' samples. CDR3 in amino acids: CASSLVGRPFSTF. CDR3 nucleotide sequence: TGTGCCAGCAGCTTAGTTGGCCGACCCTTCTCCACCTTC. The variable domain in full, with the rest retrieved from reference TRBV7-9 and TRBJ1-2, is DTGVSQNPRHKITKRGQNVTFRCDPISEHNRLYWYRQTLGQGPEFLTYFQNEAQLEKSRLLSDRFSAERPKGSFSTLEIQRTEQGDSAMYLCASSLVGRPFSTFGSGTRLTVV.